Below, 4 T cell receptor beta chains from the same sample are listed, as sequenced in a study of tumour-infiltrating T cells in Burkitt lymphoma. Clones were sequenced by immunoSEQ multiplex PCR, and TCRdb holds only the in-frame ones, with some missing. The data show thousands of clones, more than 75% seen once. Sequencing input: tumor tissue. The receptors shown here come from a human donor with Burkitt lymphoma.

This sequence joins TRBV9 and TRBJ1-3, with D unclear. Germline values: CDR1 SGDLS, CDR2 YYNGEE. The CDR3 covers 13 residues. V was pared by 8 bases and J by 4 bases, with 13 bases between. CDR3 nucleotide sequence: TGTGCCAGTGGAGGGAGCTCCGGAAACACCATATATTTT. Its protein is CASGGSSGNTIYF.

The chain employs TRBV7-8 and TRBJ2-3; no clear D gene. The CDR3 spans 12 residues. The germline gives CDR1 SGHVS, CDR2 FQNEAQ. Trimming shortened V by 7 bases and J by 5 bases, and 10 bases separated the two germline ends. This CDR3 reads CASTIVGDTQYF. The CDR3 region has the DNA TGTGCCAGCACGATCGTTGGAGATACGCAGTATTTT. Drawing the rest from reference TRBV7-8 and TRBJ2-3, the complete variable domain is GAGVSQSPRYKVAKRGQDVALRCDPISGHVSLFWYQQALGQGPEFLTYFQNEAQLDKSGLPSDRFFAERPEGSVSTLKIQRTQQEDSAVYLCASTIVGDTQYFGPGTRLTVL.

The chain links TRBV14 to TRBJ1-1; D remains unclear. CDR1 and CDR2 from the germline V gene are SGHDN and FVKESK. The CDR3 is made up of 16 amino acids. V gave up 0 bases and J gave up 7 bases, with 18 bases separating them. The CDR3 DNA reads as TGTGCCAGCAGCCAAGATCAAGTTCGACCACGGGATGAAGCTTTCTTT. Its protein product is CASSQDQVRPRDEAFF.

This clone has a single count. This sequence joins TRBV30 and TRBJ1-4, with D unresolved. V lost 2 bases and J lost 7, with 5 bases in between. Germline CDR1 reads GTSNPN; CDR2 reads SVGIG (reference sequence). The CDR3 runs to 11 residues. The CDR3 sequence is CAWSSSEKLFF. The CDR3 nucleotides are TGTGCCTGGAGTTCGAGTGAAAAACTGTTTTTT.